Each of the 24 T cell receptor beta chains below was sequenced from the same sample in a study of T cells after posttransplantation cyclophosphamide. Data came from immunoSEQ multiplex PCR; TCRdb stores just in-frame clones and leaves some out. Here the sample spans around 16,000 clones, around 95% being singletons. Cells defined as naive were viable CD3+CD4+ or CD3+CD8+ and CCR7+CD45RA+CD45RO-CD95-CD27+CD28+. Sequenced: naive CD4+ T cells sorted from blood. The receptors here all came from a woman between 45 and 65 years old in good health and a related stem cell transplant donor.

The gene calls are TRBV5-5 and TRBJ2-1, with TRBD1 matching over 7 bases. V lost 0 bases and J lost 5; bases outside the gene matches: 5. This CDR3 is built from 15 residues. Germline-derived CDR1 and CDR2 are SGHKS and YYEKEE (reference sequence). The DNA for the CDR3 is TGTGCCAGCAGCTTGGTACAGGGGATGGACAATGAGCAGTTCTTC. Its protein is CASSLVQGMDNEQFF.

V is TRBV6-6 and J is TRBJ2-6, with D perhaps matching TRBD1 (5 bases). The CDR3 runs 15 residues. The V and J ends lost 5 bases and 2 bases respectively, with 10 bases between them. Looked up from germline, CDR1 is MNHNY and CDR2 is SVGAGI (reference sequence). This CDR3 is CASSTLGAGANVLTF. Here the CDR3 DNA reads TGTGCCAGCAGTACTTTAGGGGCTGGGGCCAACGTCCTGACTTTC.

The CDR3 DNA sequence: TGTGCCTGGAGTGTATACTCTAGACCAGAGGGTTGGGACGAGCAGTACTTC. The encoded protein is CAWSVYSRPEGWDEQYF. The rearrangement joins TRBV30 to TRBJ2-7, with D possibly being TRBD2 (5 bases). The CDR3 runs to 17 residues. With 0 bases removed from V and 5 bases from J, the gap between germline ends came to 23 bases. Germline values: CDR1 GTSNPN, CDR2 SVGIG (reference sequence).

J is TRBJ2-2 and V is TRBV7-7; 8 bases match TRBD2. Germline-derived CDR1 and CDR2 are SSHAT and FNYEAQ (reference sequence). The V segment lost 6 bases and the J segment 3 bases; nucleotides outside the gene matches: 6. The length of the CDR3 is 15 residues. CDR3 amino acids: CASSHTSGDTGELFF. Here the CDR3 DNA reads TGTGCCAGCAGTCACACTAGCGGAGACACCGGGGAGCTGTTTTTT.

This clone was seen only a few times. The rearrangement joins TRBV5-8 to TRBJ1-2, with 8 bases aligning to TRBD1. Germline trimming cut 3 bases from V and 3 bases from J; bases unmatched to any gene: 4. This CDR3 has 14 amino acids. CDR1 is SGHTS, CDR2 YDEGEE, per germline. As DNA, the CDR3 is TGTGCCAGCAGCTGGAAGACAGGGGACTATGGCTACACCTTC. Amino acid sequence: CASSWKTGDYGYTF.

The chain uses TRBV6-5 and TRBJ1-1; possibly TRBD1 for D (5 bases). The CDR3 extends over 12 amino acids. CDR1 and CDR2 (germline): MNHEY, SVGAGI. Trimming took 5 bases from V and 6 from J, leaving 10 bases between them. The DNA of the CDR3 is TGTGCCAGCAGTCAGGGCTTGGCTGAAGCTTTCTTT. This gives the protein CASSQGLAEAFF.

The gene calls are TRBV29-1 and TRBJ2-1; 10 bases fit TRBD2. V trimming: 5 bases; J trimming: 9 bases; junction bases outside the gene matches: 7. CDR1 is SQVTM and CDR2 is ANQGSEA in the germline V gene. The CDR3 sequence is 13 residues long. CDR3 sequence (DNA): TGCAGCGTTCTAGCGGGAGTGGTCGGTGAGCAGTTCTTC. Translated, it gives CSVLAGVVGEQFF.

The chain is built from TRBV27 and TRBJ2-7, with a possible D match to TRBD2 (5 bases). The CDR3 sequence is 14 residues long. Trimming left V 6 bases short and J 0 bases short, with 12 bases between. Germline V CDR1 and CDR2: MNHEY, SMNVEV (reference sequence). CDR3 sequence: CASSSTRVSYEQYF. The CDR3 DNA sequence: TGTGCCAGCAGCTCAACGAGGGTCTCCTACGAGCAGTACTTC.

This chain links TRBV18 with TRBJ2-5; no clear D. CDR1 and CDR2 from the germline V gene are KGHSH and LQKENI. The CDR3 spans 12 residues. The V and J ends lost 3 bases and 5 bases respectively, with 7 bases between them. The CDR3 protein is CASSPEVETQYF. For the CDR3, the DNA is TGTGCCAGCTCACCCGAGGTGGAGACCCAGTACTTC.

In its sample, this clone was seen once. The J gene is TRBJ2-7, the V gene TRBV19, with 7 bases aligning to TRBD1. In germline, CDR1 is LNHDA, CDR2 SQIVND (reference sequence). V gave up 1 base and J gave up 4 bases; unmatched junction bases: 7. This CDR3 comprises 15 residues. The CDR3, as DNA: TGTGCCAGTAGTATAGGAGAAAAACAGGGGTACGAGCAGTACTTC. Amino acids: CASSIGEKQGYEQYF.

The CDR3 bases are TGTGCCAGCAGACCACAGAGCGGGAGTAGGGCAGATACGCAGTATTTT. Its protein product is CASRPQSGSRADTQYF. The J gene is TRBJ2-3, the V gene TRBV7-2, with 8 bases that match TRBD2. In germline, CDR1 is SGHTA, CDR2 FQGNSA. The CDR3 loop spans 16 amino acids. V was clipped by 6 bases and J by 4 bases; unmatched bases: 12.

The chain links TRBV2 to TRBJ2-2; 8 bases are a match to TRBD1. V trimming: 6 bases; J trimming: 6 bases; junction bases outside the gene matches: 3. The CDR3 runs 13 residues. CDR1 is SNHLY and CDR2 is FYNNEI in the germline V gene. This CDR3 reads CASRRQGSGELFF. CDR3 coding DNA: TGTGCCAGCAGGAGACAGGGGTCCGGGGAGCTGTTTTTT.

The chain carries TRBV7-6 and TRBJ2-2; possible D gene TRBD2, 5 bases. Germline assignment: CDR1 SGHVS and CDR2 FNYEAQ. V was trimmed by 3 bases and J by 6 bases, leaving 17 bases between them. The CDR3 loop spans 16 amino acids. The CDR3 sequence: CASSFLLPTEAGELFF. The CDR3 region has the DNA TGTGCCAGCAGCTTTCTATTACCAACGGAGGCCGGGGAGCTGTTTTTT.

The chain recombines TRBV19 with TRBJ1-6; D might be TRBD1 (5 bases). Deletions cut 6 bases from V and 7 bases from J, with 19 bases between. This CDR3 has 16 residues. Germline V CDR1 and CDR2: LNHDA, SQIVND (reference sequence). The CDR3 loop is CASSPQGSPKNSPLHF. CDR3 nucleotide sequence: TGTGCCAGTAGCCCTCAGGGATCACCGAAGAATTCACCCCTCCACTTT.

This sequence joins TRBV18 and TRBJ2-7, with D possibly being TRBD2 (5 bases). The CDR3 is 15 residues long. V was clipped by 4 bases and J by 0 bases, with 13 bases between them. Per germline, CDR1 KGHSH and CDR2 LQKENI. DNA of the CDR3: TGTGCCAGCTCACGATCGGGATCTAGCTCCTACGAGCAGTACTTC. It codes for CASSRSGSSSYEQYF.

The chain couples TRBV9 to TRBJ2-1; D perhaps matches TRBD2 (6 bases). V gave up 2 bases and J gave up 4 bases, with 16 bases separating them. CDR1 SGDLS and CDR2 YYNGEE come from the germline V gene. This CDR3 comprises 16 residues. CDR3 loop: CASSVYSSGSYNEQFF. The CDR3 DNA is TGTGCCAGCAGCGTTTACTCGAGCGGGTCGTACAATGAGCAGTTCTTC.

The V gene is TRBV10-3, the J gene TRBJ2-3; possible D gene TRBD1, 6 bases. Trimming left V 5 bases short and J 5 bases short, with 11 bases between. The CDR3 contains 13 residues. Per the germline V gene, CDR1 is ENHRY and CDR2 is SYGVKD. CDR3 region: CAISLTGLDTQYF. CDR3 nucleotides: TGTGCCATCAGTCTTACAGGGCTAGATACGCAGTATTTT.

The chain recombines TRBV7-8 with TRBJ1-6; D uncertain. CDR3 length: 15 residues. V dropped 0 bases and J dropped 1 base, with 4 bases sitting between them. The germline gives CDR1 SGHVS, CDR2 FQNEAQ. The CDR3 bases are TGTGCCAGCAGCTTAGCGCGGTCCTATAATTCACCCCTCCACTTT. Translating it yields CASSLARSYNSPLHF.

The rearrangement joins TRBV29-1 to TRBJ2-7, with 7 nucleotides matching TRBD1. V was pared by 6 bases and J by 2 bases, with 7 bases of the junction left unmatched. This CDR3 is 13 amino acids long. Germline CDR1 reads SQVTM; CDR2 reads ANQGSEA. This chain's CDR3 is CSVLGTGAYEQYF. CDR3 coding DNA: TGCAGCGTCCTTGGAACAGGGGCCTACGAGCAGTACTTC.

The chain links TRBV7-2 to TRBJ1-3; 9 bases map to TRBD1. This CDR3 has 14 residues. V gave up 5 bases and J gave up 4 bases; unmatched junction bases: 3. The germline V gene encodes CDR1 SGHTA and CDR2 FQGNSA. CDR3 sequence (DNA): TGTGCCAGCAGCCCGGGACAGGGCGGAAACACCATATATTTT. As protein: CASSPGQGGNTIYF.

The chain has TRBV27 and TRBJ1-5; D gene unclear. Looked up from germline, CDR1 is MNHEY and CDR2 is SMNVEV (reference sequence). There are 13 residues in the CDR3. The ends were cut back, 3 bases at V and 5 bases at J, with 8 bases in the middle. The CDR3 nucleotides are TGTGCCAGCAGTTTTAAGGGAGATCAGCCCCAGCATTTT. The encoded protein is CASSFKGDQPQHF.

The chain employs TRBV28 and TRBJ2-7; 8 bases agree with TRBD1. V lost 5 bases, J lost 7 bases, and 10 bases stayed unmatched. The length of the CDR3 is 14 residues. CDR1 is MDHEN and CDR2 is SYDVKM in the germline V gene. CDR3 DNA sequence: TGTGCCAGCAGTCCCACAGGGGGGTTCTTAGAGCAGTACTTC. It codes for CASSPTGGFLEQYF.

The CDR3 loop reads CASSSSGTGFGGYTF. The DNA of the CDR3 is TGTGCCAGCAGCTCCTCCGGGACAGGGTTTGGCGGCTACACCTTC. The rearrangement joins TRBV7-3 to TRBJ1-2; 9 bases are a match to TRBD1. Looked up from germline, CDR1 is SGHTA and CDR2 is FQGTGA. This CDR3 region has 15 residues. The V gene end was trimmed by 4 bases and the J gene end by 8 bases; junction bases not matched to a gene: 11.

This CDR3 is CASSLGDTTTNEKLFF. The CDR3 coding sequence is TGTGCCAGCAGCTTAGGGGACACAACAACTAATGAAAAACTGTTTTTT. The rearrangement uses TRBV7-2 and TRBJ1-4; D perhaps matches TRBD1 (6 bases). Looked up from germline, CDR1 is SGHTA and CDR2 is FQGNSA. CDR3 length: 16 amino acids. V was cut by 1 base and J by 0 bases, with 9 bases left in between.